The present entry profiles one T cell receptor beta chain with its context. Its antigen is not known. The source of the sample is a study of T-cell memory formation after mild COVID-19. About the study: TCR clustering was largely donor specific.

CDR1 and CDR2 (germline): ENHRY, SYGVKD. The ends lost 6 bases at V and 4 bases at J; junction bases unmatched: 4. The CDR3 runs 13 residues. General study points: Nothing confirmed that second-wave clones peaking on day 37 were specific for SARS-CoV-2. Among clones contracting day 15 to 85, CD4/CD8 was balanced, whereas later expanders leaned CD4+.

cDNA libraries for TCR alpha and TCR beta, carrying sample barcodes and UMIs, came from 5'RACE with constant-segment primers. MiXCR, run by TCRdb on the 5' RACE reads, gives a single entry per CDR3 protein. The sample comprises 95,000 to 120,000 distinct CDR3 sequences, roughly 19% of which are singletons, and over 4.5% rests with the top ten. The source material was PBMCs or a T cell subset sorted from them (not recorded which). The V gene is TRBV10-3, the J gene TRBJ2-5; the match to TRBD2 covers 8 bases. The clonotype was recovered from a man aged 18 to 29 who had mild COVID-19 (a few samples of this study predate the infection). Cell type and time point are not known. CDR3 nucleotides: TGTGCCATCAGCAGCGGGGGAGGAGAGACCCAGTACTTC. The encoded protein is CAISSGGGETQYF.